Presented here are 24 T cell receptor beta chains from one specimen sequenced in a study of CD8+ T cells in alopecia areata. RNA extraction was followed by reverse transcription into cDNA, which acted as the sequencing template. The assay was immunoSEQ multiplex PCR, and TCRdb's table has in-frame clones only and misses some. The sample includes roughly 150,000 clones, around half of them seen just once. Sample: CD8+ T cells sorted from blood, taken at week 0. The receptors come from a human donor with alopecia areata.

This clone was recorded a few times. In DNA form, the CDR3 reads TGTGCCAGCAGCCCCCCTGACAGGGGTCGAGAGCAGTACTTC. Amino acids: CASSPPDRGREQYF. The genes are TRBV11-2 and TRBJ2-7, with 8 bases fitting TRBD1. The V gene end was trimmed by 5 bases and the J gene end by 7 bases; junction bases not matched to a gene: 10. Germline V gene sequence: CDR1 SGHAT, CDR2 FQNNGV. CDR3 size: 14 residues.

This chain uses TRBV15 with TRBJ2-1; the D is unclear. Germline lookup yields CDR1 LNHNV and CDR2 YYDKDF (reference sequence). Trimming left V 1 base short and J 1 base short, with 5 bases between. This CDR3 region has 14 residues. The CDR3 is CATSRGASYNEQFF. The CDR3 DNA sequence: TGTGCCACCAGCAGAGGGGCATCCTACAATGAGCAGTTCTTC.

This clone was seen a single time. The chain links TRBV4-3 to TRBJ2-3; 7 bases map to TRBD1. This CDR3 comprises 14 residues. V lost 4 bases and J lost 1; bases outside the gene matches: 2. Germline V CDR1 and CDR2: LGHNA, YSLEER. The CDR3 is CASSLGQGTDTQYF. The CDR3, as DNA: TGCGCCAGCAGCCTCGGACAGGGCACAGATACGCAGTATTTT.

This clone was detected only once. The chain recombines TRBV27 with TRBJ1-2; 7 bases line up with TRBD1. This CDR3 contains 16 residues. V was pared by 4 bases and J by 3 bases, with 11 bases of the junction left unmatched. Germline CDR1 MNHEY, CDR2 SMNVEV (reference sequence). Here the CDR3 reads CASSSSDRLKYYGYTF. The CDR3, as DNA: TGTGCCAGCAGTTCCTCGGACAGGCTCAAATACTATGGCTACACCTTC.

The rearrangement links TRBV19 to TRBJ1-1, with D unresolved. Trimming removed 5 bases from V and 3 bases from J, with 13 bases in between. Germline CDR1 is LNHDA and CDR2 is SQIVND (reference sequence). This CDR3 has 14 residues. DNA of the CDR3: TGTGCCAGTAGTTTCTCCACTTCGGACACTGAAGCTTTCTTT. This gives the protein CASSFSTSDTEAFF.

V gene TRBV10-3 combines with J gene TRBJ2-6, with D possibly being TRBD1 (6 bases). CDR3 length equals 15 residues. CDR1 and CDR2 from the germline V gene are ENHRY and SYGVKD. V gave up 9 bases and J gave up 4 bases, with 16 bases separating them. In DNA form, the CDR3 reads TGTGCCATATCCTCGTACAGGGACGGGGCCAACGTCCTGACTTTC. This gives the protein CAISSYRDGANVLTF.

This clone came up a few times. This chain uses TRBV19 with TRBJ1-2; D may be TRBD1 (5 bases). CDR3 length: 15 amino acids. Germline CDR1 reads LNHDA; CDR2 reads SQIVND (reference sequence). V shed 5 bases and J shed 4 bases, with 17 bases lying between them. CDR3 sequence reads: CASSARGGVFYGYTF. The CDR3 bases are TGTGCCAGTAGTGCCCGGGGAGGGGTATTCTATGGCTACACCTTC.

The chain uses TRBV30 and TRBJ2-7, with unresolved D. The CDR3 length is 13 residues. With 4 bases removed from V and 2 bases from J, the gap between germline ends came to 12 bases. Germline assignment: CDR1 GTSNPN and CDR2 SVGIG (reference sequence). The CDR3 DNA reads TGTGCCTGGATTCAAAGTTTTCCCTACGAGCAGTACTTC. Its translation: CAWIQSFPYEQYF.

The V call is TRBV4-3, the J call TRBJ1-6; 7 nucleotides agree with TRBD1. V dropped 0 bases and J dropped 10; count of bases not matched to a gene: 9. CDR1 is LGHNA and CDR2 is YSLEER in the germline V gene. This CDR3 has 16 residues. The CDR3 loop is CASSQERETGHSPLHF. The CDR3 DNA follows: TGCGCCAGCAGCCAAGAGCGCGAGACAGGGCACTCACCCCTCCACTTT.

The V gene is TRBV13, the J gene TRBJ1-2; D remains ambiguous. From germline, CDR1 is PRHDT and CDR2 FYEKMQ (reference sequence). V lost 5 bases and J lost 5, with 18 bases in between. This CDR3 has 15 residues. CDR3 loop: CASSTRTADPYGYTF. Written as DNA, the CDR3 is TGTGCCAGCAGCACCCGGACGGCAGACCCGTATGGCTACACCTTC.

The chain carries TRBV7-6 and TRBJ1-5, with no clear D. V gave up 1 base and J gave up 6 bases, with 7 bases separating them. Germline V gene data show CDR1 as SGHVS and CDR2 as FNYEAQ. There are 13 residues in the CDR3. The CDR3 DNA reads TGTGCCAGCAGCTTAGAACTCGGTCAGCCCCAGCATTTT. Protein sequence: CASSLELGQPQHF.

This clone was seen a handful of times. The chain uses TRBV2 and TRBJ2-3, with 7 bases identical to TRBD2. CDR3 length: 14 amino acids. Germline lookup yields CDR1 SNHLY and CDR2 FYNNEI. The V gene end was trimmed by 5 bases and the J gene end by 2 bases; junction bases not matched to a gene: 4. CDR3 coding DNA: TGTGCCAGCAGTAGCGGGGACGACACAGATACGCAGTATTTT. It translates to CASSSGDDTDTQYF.

This chain connects TRBV10-3 to TRBJ1-2; unclear D gene. This CDR3 has 14 amino acids. Trimming shortened V by 6 bases and J by 2 bases, and 13 bases separated the two germline ends. Germline CDR1 is ENHRY and CDR2 is SYGVKD. The CDR3 nucleotides read TGTGCCATCAGGGATAGGCCCGAAAACTATGGCTACACCTTC. This gives the protein CAIRDRPENYGYTF.

The CDR3 region is CASSPSPGVEGREAFF. The CDR3 nucleotides are TGCGCCAGCAGCCCGAGCCCCGGGGTTGAGGGGCGAGAAGCTTTCTTT. V is TRBV4-3 and J is TRBJ1-1; D might be TRBD1 (5 bases). Germline V gene data show CDR1 as LGHNA and CDR2 as YSLEER. There are 16 residues in the CDR3. Trimming stripped 4 bases from V and 8 bases from J, with 23 bases between.

The V and J genes are TRBV29-1 and TRBJ2-7, with D perhaps matching TRBD1 or TRBD2 (5 bases each). This CDR3 spans 15 amino acids. The V and J ends lost 6 bases and 2 bases respectively, with 20 bases between them. Per germline, CDR1 SQVTM and CDR2 ANQGSEA. CDR3 nucleotide sequence: TGCAGCGTCCTATCTCCCGGGACGGTGACCTACGAGCAGTACTTC. Residues: CSVLSPGTVTYEQYF.

On this clone itself: The junction and the germline gene differ at one end; a read error may be behind it. This chain connects TRBV13 to TRBJ2-3, with 11 bases identical to TRBD1. The CDR3 runs to 17 residues. The germline gives CDR1 PRHDT, CDR2 FYEKMQ (reference sequence). CDR3 nucleotide sequence: TGTGCCAGCACCTTAGCAAGGACAGGGGGCGAGTCAGATACGCAGTATTTT. Its translation is CASTLARTGGESDTQYF.

This clone has more than one count but fewer than ten. The chain employs TRBV5-6 and TRBJ2-7, with D tentatively TRBD1 or TRBD2 (5 bases each). Germline V lookup: CDR1 SGHDT, CDR2 YYEEEE. This CDR3 contains 14 residues. The V and J ends lost 6 bases and 3 bases respectively, with 16 bases between them. In DNA form, the CDR3 reads TGTGCCAGCACCTTAGGACATGGGAGCTACGAGCAGTACTTC. Encoded protein: CASTLGHGSYEQYF.

The rearrangement links TRBV11-2 to TRBJ2-2, with D perhaps matching TRBD1 (6 bases). The CDR3 sequence is 14 residues long. The germline V gene has CDR1 SGHAT and CDR2 FQNNGV. The germline V and J ends were trimmed by 6 bases and 2 bases, with 10 bases remaining between them. DNA for the CDR3: TGTGCCAGCAGGGACAGCGGAAACACCGGGGAGCTGTTTTTT. This sequence encodes CASRDSGNTGELFF.

Note on this clone: One end of the junction does not line up with germline, which may come from a read error. The chain links TRBV5-6 to TRBJ1-2; TRBD1 agrees at 9 bases. This CDR3 is built from 12 residues. The germline V gene encodes CDR1 SGHDT and CDR2 YYEEEE. The chain's CDR3 is CASSPGQGRLSF. The CDR3 nucleotides read TGTGCCAGCAGCCCCGGACAGGGGCGGCTTTCCTTC.

The rearrangement uses TRBV9 and TRBJ2-2, with a possible D match to TRBD1 (6 bases). The CDR3 has 15 residues. The germline V and J ends were trimmed by 4 bases and 3 bases, with 13 bases remaining between them. Germline V gene lookup returns CDR1 SGDLS and CDR2 YYNGEE. In nucleotides, the CDR3 is TGTGCCAGCAGCCCCACGACAGGAGACACCGGGGAGCTGTTTTTT. Residues: CASSPTTGDTGELFF.

This chain joins TRBV15 and TRBJ2-1, with TRBD2 identical over 10 bases. The germline gives CDR1 LNHNV, CDR2 YYDKDF (reference sequence). J gave up 3 bases and V 5 bases, and 7 bases lay outside the gene matches. The CDR3 runs to 16 residues. The CDR3 coding sequence is TGTGCCACCAGCGCGCTTTCTAGCGGGGGCTACAATGAGCAGTTCTTC. Translation: CATSALSSGGYNEQFF.

This clone was picked up many times. The rearrangement joins TRBV11-2 to TRBJ2-3, with 8 bases identical to TRBD1. Looked up from germline, CDR1 is SGHAT and CDR2 is FQNNGV. This CDR3 comprises 17 residues. Losses at the gene ends were 4 bases for V and 4 bases for J; bases not matched to a gene: 13. This chain's CDR3 is CASSYGQGMKLADTQYF. The CDR3 DNA reads as TGTGCCAGCAGCTATGGACAGGGAATGAAGTTGGCAGATACGCAGTATTTT. Supplemented by reference TRBV11-2 and TRBJ2-3, the full variable domain reads EAGVAQSPRYKIIEKRQSVAFWCNPISGHATLYWYQQILGQGPKLLIQFQNNGVVDDSQLPKDRFSAERLKGVDSTLKIQPAKLEDSAVYLCASSYGQGMKLADTQYFGPGTRLTVL.

Worth noting for this clone: The same CDR3 arises from other DNA sequences in this sample as well. The chain carries TRBV19 and TRBJ1-5; no firm D call. Germline CDR1 and CDR2: LNHDA and SQIVND (reference sequence). Between the trimmed V and J ends, which lost 3 bases and 0 bases, there was a span of 6 bases. The CDR3 is 14 amino acids. The CDR3 DNA is TGTGCCAGTAGTATTCGGGATAGCAATCAGCCCCAGCATTTT. Amino acid sequence: CASSIRDSNQPQHF.

The V gene is TRBV9, the J gene TRBJ2-1; 8 nucleotides match TRBD2. The germline gives CDR1 SGDLS, CDR2 YYNGEE. V lost 3 bases to trimming and J lost 6 bases; unmatched junction nucleotides: 11. The CDR3 has 16 residues. The CDR3 DNA is TGTGCCAGCAGCGGCGGGAAGCGGGGGTTCGGCAATGAGCAGTTCTTC. Protein product: CASSGGKRGFGNEQFF.